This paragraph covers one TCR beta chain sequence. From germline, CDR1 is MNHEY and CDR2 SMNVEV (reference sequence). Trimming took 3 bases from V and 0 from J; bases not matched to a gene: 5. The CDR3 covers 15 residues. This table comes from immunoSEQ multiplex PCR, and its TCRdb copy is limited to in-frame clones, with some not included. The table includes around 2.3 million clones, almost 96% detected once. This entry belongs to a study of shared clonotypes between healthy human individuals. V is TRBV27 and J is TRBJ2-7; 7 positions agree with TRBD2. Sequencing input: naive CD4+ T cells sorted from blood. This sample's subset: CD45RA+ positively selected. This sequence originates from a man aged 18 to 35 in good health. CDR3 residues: CASSFEVAGSYEQYF. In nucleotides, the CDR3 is TGTGCCAGCAGTTTTGAGGTAGCGGGCTCCTACGAGCAGTACTTC.